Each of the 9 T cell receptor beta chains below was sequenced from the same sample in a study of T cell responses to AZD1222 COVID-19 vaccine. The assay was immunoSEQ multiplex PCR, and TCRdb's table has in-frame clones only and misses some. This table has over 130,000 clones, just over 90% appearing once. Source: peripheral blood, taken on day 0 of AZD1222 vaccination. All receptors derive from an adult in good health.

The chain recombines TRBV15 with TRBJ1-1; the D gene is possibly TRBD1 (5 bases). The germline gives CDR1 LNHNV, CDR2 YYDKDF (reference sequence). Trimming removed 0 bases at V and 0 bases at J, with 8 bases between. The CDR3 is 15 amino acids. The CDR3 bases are TGTGCCACCAGCAGAGAGGGACTCATGAACACTGAAGCTTTCTTT. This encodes CATSREGLMNTEAFF. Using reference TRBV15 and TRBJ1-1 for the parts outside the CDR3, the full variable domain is DAMVIQNPRYQVTQFGKPVTLSCSQTLNHNVMYWYQQKSSQAPKLLFHYYDKDFNNEADTPDNFQSRRPNTSFCFLDIRSPGLGDTAMYLCATSREGLMNTEAFFGQGTRLTVV.

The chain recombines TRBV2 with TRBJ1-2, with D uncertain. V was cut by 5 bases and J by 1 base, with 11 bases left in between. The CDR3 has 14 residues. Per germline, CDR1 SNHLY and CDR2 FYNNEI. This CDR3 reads CASSHDAHNYGYTF. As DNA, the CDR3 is TGTGCCAGCAGTCACGATGCCCATAACTATGGCTACACCTTC.

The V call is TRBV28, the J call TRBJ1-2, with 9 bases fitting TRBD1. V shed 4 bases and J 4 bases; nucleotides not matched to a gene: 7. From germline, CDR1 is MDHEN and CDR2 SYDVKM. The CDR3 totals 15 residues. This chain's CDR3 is CASSSGQGRRYGYTF. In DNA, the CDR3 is TGTGCCAGCAGTTCCGGACAGGGGAGACGCTATGGCTACACCTTC.

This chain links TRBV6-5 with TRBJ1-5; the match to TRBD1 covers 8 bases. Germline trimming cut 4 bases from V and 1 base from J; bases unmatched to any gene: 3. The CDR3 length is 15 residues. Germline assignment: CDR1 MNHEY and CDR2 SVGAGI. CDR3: CASSSDRASNQPQHF. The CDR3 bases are TGTGCCAGCAGTTCGGACAGGGCGAGCAATCAGCCCCAGCATTTT.

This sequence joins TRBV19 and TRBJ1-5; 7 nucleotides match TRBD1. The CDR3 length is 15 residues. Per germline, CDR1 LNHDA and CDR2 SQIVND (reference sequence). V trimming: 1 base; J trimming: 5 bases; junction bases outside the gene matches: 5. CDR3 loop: CASSIGGTVDQPQHF. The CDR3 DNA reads TGTGCCAGTAGTATAGGTGGGACAGTTGATCAGCCCCAGCATTTT.

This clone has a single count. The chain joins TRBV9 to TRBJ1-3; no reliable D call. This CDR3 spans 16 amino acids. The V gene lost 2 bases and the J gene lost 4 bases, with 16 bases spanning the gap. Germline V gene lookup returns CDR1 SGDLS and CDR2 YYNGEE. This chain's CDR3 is CASSVQGRSGGNTIYF. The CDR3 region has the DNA TGTGCCAGCAGCGTTCAAGGGAGGTCGGGCGGAAACACCATATATTTT.

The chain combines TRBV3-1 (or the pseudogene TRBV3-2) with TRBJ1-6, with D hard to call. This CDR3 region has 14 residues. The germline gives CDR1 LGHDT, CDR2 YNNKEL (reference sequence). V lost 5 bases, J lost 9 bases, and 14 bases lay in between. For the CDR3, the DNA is TGTGCCAGCAGCTACCGGGCCTGGGGTTCACCCCTCCACTTT. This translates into CASSYRAWGSPLHF.

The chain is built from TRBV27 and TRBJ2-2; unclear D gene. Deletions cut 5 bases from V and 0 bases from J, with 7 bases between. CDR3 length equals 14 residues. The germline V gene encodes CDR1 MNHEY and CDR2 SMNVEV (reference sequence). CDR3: CASSRQTNTGELFF. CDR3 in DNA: TGTGCCAGCAGTAGGCAGACGAACACCGGGGAGCTGTTTTTT.

As DNA, the CDR3 is TGTGCCAGCAGTGACTCTGGGAGTGGTGCGTTCTTC. Its translation is CASSDSGSGAFF. The J gene is TRBJ2-1, the V gene TRBV2, with D perhaps matching TRBD2 (5 bases). The CDR3 is 12 amino acids. From germline, CDR1 is SNHLY and CDR2 FYNNEI. Trimming took 3 bases from V and 15 from J, leaving 15 bases between them.